This T cell receptor beta chain comes out of a study of blood T cell repertoires in COVID-19. Study-level information: Specimens from acute and convalescent COVID-19 originated in the United States, Italy and Spain. In each case, the material was cDNA or gDNA derived from T cells, B-cell-depleted T cells, or PBMCs.

As originally analysed: Researchers report that nucleated cell counts were estimated from reference gene primer amplification. Sequencing used immunoSEQ multiplex PCR; TCRdb keeps in-frame clones, though not all of them. The V and J calls and clone size are taken from that table; D and trimming were inferred from the DNA. The sample shows about 100,000 clones, approximately 90% of them seen only once. Sequencing was done on a sample of peripheral blood. The origin of this receptor is a man between 45 and 60 years old with active COVID-19.

The CDR3 region has the DNA TGTGCCAGCAGCCAAGTACCATACAGCAGCACAGATACGCAGTATTTT. Amino acids: CASSQVPYSSTDTQYF. The chain has TRBV3-1 (or the pseudogene TRBV3-2) and TRBJ2-3, with unresolved D. CDR1 LGHDT and CDR2 YNNKEL come from the germline V gene (reference sequence). The CDR3 covers 16 residues. The ends were cut back, 1 base at V and 0 bases at J, with 11 bases in the middle.